The sample holds a few counts of the clone carrying this TCR beta chain. The antigen remains unidentified. CDR3 length equals 14 residues. The germline V and J ends were trimmed by 2 bases and 4 bases, with 11 bases remaining between them. Germline lookup yields CDR1 SGHRS and CDR2 YFSETQ. This entry comes from a study of T-cell memory formation after mild COVID-19. Across the whole study: Clusters of TCRs were largely donor specific. Overall study results and limits: Second-wave clones peaking on day 37 lacked confirmed SARS-CoV-2 specificity. Cross-reactive memory apparently joined, as some responding clones appeared in pre-infection memory.

TCRdb itself ran the 5' RACE reads through MiXCR, one entry per CDR3 protein. This sample has around 370,000 distinct CDR3 sequences, with 21% found just once. Specimen: PBMCs or a T cell subset sorted from them (not recorded which). This receptor was obtained from an adult woman who had mild COVID-19 (a few samples of this study predate the infection). Cell type and time point are not known. This rearrangement joins TRBV5-1 to TRBJ2-3; possibly TRBD1 or TRBD2 for D (6 bases each). CDR3 region: CASSLTGTPDTQYF. In nucleotides, the CDR3 is TGCGCCAGCAGCTTAACAGGGACTCCAGATACGCAGTATTTT.